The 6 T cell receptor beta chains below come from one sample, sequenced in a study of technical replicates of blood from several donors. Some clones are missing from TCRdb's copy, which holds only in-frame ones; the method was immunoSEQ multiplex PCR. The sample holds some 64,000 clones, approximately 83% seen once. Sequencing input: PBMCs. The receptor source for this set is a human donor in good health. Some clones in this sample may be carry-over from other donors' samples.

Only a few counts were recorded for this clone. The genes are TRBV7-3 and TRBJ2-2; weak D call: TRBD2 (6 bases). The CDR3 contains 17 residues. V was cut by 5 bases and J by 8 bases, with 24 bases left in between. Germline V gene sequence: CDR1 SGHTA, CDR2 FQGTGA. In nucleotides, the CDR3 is TGTGCCAGCAGCAGATCCGACGGGGGAAGAGGTTCAGGGGAGCTGTTTTTT. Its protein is CASSRSDGGRGSGELFF.

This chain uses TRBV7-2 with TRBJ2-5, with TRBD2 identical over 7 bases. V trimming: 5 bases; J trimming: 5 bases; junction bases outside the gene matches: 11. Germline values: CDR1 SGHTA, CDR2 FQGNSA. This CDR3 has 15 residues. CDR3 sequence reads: CASSQRLAEAETQYF. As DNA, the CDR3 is TGTGCCAGCAGCCAGCGTCTAGCGGAGGCGGAGACCCAGTACTTC.

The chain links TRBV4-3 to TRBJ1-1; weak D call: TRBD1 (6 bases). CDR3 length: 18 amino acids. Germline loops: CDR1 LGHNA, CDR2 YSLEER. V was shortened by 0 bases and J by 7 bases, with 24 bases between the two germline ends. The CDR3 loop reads CASSQDLAWGGSVLEAFF. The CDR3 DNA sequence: TGCGCCAGCAGCCAAGATCTCGCGTGGGGGGGCTCGGTTCTTGAAGCTTTCTTT.

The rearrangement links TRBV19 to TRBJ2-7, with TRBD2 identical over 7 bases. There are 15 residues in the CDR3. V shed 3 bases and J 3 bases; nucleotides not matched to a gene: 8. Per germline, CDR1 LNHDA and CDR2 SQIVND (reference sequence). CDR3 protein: CASSIRIGGGYEQYF. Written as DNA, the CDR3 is TGTGCCAGTAGTATCCGCATTGGGGGGGGCTACGAGCAGTACTTC.

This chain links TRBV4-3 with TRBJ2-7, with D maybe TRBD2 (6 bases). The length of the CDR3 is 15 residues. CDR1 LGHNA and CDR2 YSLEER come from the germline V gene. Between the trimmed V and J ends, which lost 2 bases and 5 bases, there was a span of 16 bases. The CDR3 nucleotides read TGCGCCAGCAGCCAATGGCGGGGCGGCTTTAACGAGCAGTACTTC. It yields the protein CASSQWRGGFNEQYF.

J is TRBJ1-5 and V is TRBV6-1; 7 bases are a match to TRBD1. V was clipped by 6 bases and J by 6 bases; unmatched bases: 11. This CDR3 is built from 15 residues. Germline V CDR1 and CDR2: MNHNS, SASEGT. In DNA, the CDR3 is TGTGCCAGCAGATTAGACAGGGACGGTGGTCAGCCCCAGCATTTT. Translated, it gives CASRLDRDGGQPQHF.